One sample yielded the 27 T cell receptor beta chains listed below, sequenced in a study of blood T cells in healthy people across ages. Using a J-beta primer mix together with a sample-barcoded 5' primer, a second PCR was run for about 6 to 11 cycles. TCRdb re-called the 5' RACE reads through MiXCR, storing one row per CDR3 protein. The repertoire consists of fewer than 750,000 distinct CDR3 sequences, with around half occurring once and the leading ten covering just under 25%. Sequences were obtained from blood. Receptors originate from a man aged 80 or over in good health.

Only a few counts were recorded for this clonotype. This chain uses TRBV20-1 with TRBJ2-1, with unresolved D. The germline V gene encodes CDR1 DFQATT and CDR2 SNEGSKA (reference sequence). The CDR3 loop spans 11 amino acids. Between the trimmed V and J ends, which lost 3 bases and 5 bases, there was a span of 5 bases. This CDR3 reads CSASSHNEQFF. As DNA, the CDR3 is TGCAGTGCTAGTAGCCACAATGAGCAGTTCTTC.

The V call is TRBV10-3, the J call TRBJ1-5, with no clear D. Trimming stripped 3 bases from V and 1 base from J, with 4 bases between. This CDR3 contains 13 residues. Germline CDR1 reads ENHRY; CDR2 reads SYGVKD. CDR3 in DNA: TGTGCCATCAGTGACAGGAGCAATCAGCCCCAGCATTTT. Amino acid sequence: CAISDRSNQPQHF.

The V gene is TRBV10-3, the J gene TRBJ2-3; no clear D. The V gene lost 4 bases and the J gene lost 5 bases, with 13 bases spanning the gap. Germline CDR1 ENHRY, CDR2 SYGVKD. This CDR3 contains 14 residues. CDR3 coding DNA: TGTGCCATCAGTGGGGTCACACGCATAGATACGCAGTATTTT. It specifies CAISGVTRIDTQYF.

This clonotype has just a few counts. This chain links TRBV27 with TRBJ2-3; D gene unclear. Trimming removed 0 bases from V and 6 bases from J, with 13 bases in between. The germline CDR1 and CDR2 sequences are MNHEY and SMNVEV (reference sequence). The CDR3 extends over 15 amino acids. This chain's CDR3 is CASSLSVAYTDTQYF. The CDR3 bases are TGTGCCAGCAGTTTATCGGTCGCCTACACCGATACGCAGTATTTT.

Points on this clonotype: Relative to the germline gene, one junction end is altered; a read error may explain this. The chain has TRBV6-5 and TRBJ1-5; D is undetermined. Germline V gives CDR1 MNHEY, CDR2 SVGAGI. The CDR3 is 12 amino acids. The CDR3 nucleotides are TGTACCAGCAGTGCCGTAGGCCAGCCCCAGCATTTT. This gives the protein CTSSAVGQPQHF.

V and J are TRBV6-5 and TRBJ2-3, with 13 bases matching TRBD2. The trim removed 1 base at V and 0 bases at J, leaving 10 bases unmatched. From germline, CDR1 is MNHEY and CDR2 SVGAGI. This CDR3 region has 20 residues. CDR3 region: CASSYLGLAGRLTSTDTQYF. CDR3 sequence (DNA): TGTGCCAGCAGTTACTTGGGACTAGCGGGGCGGCTTACGAGCACAGATACGCAGTATTTT.

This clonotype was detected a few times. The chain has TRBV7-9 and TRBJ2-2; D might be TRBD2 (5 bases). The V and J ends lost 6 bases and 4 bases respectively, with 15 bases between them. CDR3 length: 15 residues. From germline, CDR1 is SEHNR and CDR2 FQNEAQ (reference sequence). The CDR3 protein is CASSRGLGSTGELFF. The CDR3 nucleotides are TGTGCCAGCAGTCGAGGACTGGGGAGCACCGGGGAGCTGTTTTTT. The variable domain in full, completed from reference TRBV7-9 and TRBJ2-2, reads DTGVSQNPRHKITKRGQNVTFRCDPISEHNRLYWYRQTLGQGPEFLTYFQNEAQLEKSRLLSDRFSAERPKGSFSTLEIQRTEQGDSAMYLCASSRGLGSTGELFFGEGSRLTVL.

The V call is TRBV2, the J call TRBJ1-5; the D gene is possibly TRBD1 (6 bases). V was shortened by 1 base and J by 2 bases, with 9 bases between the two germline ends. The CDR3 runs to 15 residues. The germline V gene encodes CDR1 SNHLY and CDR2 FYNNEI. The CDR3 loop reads CASSEGGARNQPQHF. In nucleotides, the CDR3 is TGTGCCAGCAGTGAAGGGGGGGCTCGCAATCAGCCCCAGCATTTT.

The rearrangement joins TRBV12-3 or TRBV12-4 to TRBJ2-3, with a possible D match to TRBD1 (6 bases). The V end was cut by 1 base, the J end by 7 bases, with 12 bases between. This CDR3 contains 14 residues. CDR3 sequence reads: CASSLDRDVNTQYF. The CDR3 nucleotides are TGTGCCAGCAGTTTAGACAGGGATGTGAATACGCAGTATTTT.

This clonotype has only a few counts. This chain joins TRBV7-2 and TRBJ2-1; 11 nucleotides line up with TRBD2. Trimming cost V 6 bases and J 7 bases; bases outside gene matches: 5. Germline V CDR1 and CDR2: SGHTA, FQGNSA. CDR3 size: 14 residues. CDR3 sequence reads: CASSRLAGRNEQFF. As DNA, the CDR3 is TGTGCCAGCAGTAGACTAGCGGGACGTAATGAGCAGTTCTTC.

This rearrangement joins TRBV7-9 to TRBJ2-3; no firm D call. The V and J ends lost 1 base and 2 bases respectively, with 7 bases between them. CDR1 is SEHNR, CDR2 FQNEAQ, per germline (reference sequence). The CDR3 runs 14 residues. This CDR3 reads CASSLDNPTDTQYF. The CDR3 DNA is TGTGCCAGCAGCTTAGATAACCCCACAGATACGCAGTATTTT. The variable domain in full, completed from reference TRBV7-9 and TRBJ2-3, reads DTGVSQNPRHKITKRGQNVTFRCDPISEHNRLYWYRQTLGQGPEFLTYFQNEAQLEKSRLLSDRFSAERPKGSFSTLEIQRTEQGDSAMYLCASSLDNPTDTQYFGPGTRLTVL.

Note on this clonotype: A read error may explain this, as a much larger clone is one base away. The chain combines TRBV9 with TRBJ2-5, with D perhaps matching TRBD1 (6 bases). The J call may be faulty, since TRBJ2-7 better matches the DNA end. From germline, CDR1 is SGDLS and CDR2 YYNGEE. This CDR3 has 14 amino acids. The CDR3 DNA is TGTGCCAGCAGCGTGGGACATGGAGCCTACGAGCAGTACTTC. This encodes CASSVGHGAYEQYF.

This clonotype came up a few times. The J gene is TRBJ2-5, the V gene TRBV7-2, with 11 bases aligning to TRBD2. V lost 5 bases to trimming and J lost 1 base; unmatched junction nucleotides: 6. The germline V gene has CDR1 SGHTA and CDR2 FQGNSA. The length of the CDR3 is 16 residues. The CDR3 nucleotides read TGTGCCAGCAGCGTATCCGGGACTAGCGGCCAAGAGACCCAGTACTTC. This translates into CASSVSGTSGQETQYF.

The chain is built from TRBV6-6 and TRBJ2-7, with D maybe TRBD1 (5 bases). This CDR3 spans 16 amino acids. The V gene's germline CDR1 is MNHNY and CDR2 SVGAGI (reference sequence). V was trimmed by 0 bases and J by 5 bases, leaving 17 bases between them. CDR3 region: CASSYSSSRATDEQYF. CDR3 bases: TGTGCCAGCAGTTACTCGAGTTCCAGGGCGACTGACGAGCAGTACTTC.

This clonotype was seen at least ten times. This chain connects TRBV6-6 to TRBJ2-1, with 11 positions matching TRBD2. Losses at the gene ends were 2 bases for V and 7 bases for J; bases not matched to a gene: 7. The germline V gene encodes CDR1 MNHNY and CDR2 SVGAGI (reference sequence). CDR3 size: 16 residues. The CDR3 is CASSYVSGRGSNEQFF. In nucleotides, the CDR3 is TGTGCCAGCAGTTACGTTAGCGGGAGGGGCAGTAATGAGCAGTTCTTC.

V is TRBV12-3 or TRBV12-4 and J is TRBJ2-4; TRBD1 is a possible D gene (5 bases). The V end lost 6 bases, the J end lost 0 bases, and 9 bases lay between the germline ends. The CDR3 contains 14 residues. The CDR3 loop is CASRPREAKNIQYF. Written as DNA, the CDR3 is TGTGCCAGCAGGCCCAGGGAAGCCAAAAACATTCAGTACTTC.

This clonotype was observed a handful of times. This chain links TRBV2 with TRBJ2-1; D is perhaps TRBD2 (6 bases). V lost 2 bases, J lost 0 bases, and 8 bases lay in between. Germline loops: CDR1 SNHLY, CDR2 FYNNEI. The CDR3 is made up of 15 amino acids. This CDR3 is CASSELGGSYNEQFF. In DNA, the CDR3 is TGTGCCAGCAGTGAATTGGGGGGCTCCTACAATGAGCAGTTCTTC.

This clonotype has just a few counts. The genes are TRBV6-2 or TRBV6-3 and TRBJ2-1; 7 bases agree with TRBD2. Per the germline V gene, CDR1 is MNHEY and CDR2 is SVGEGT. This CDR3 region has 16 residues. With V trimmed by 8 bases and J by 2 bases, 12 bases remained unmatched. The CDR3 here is CASGLADYIPYNEQFF. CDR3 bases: TGTGCCAGCGGGCTAGCGGACTACATCCCCTACAATGAGCAGTTCTTC.

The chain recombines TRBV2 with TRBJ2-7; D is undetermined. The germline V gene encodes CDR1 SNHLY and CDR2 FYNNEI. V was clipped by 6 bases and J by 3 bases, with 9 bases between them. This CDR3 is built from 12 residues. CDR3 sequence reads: CASRDPHYEQYF. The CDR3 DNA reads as TGTGCCAGCAGGGACCCGCACTACGAGCAGTACTTC.

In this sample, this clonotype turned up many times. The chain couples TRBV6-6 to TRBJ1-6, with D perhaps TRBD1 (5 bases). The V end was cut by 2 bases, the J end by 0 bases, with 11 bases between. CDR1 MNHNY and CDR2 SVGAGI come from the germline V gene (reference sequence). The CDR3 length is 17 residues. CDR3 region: CASSYLDSSSYNSPLHF. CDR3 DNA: TGTGCCAGCAGTTACCTCGACAGTAGCTCCTATAATTCACCCCTCCACTTT.

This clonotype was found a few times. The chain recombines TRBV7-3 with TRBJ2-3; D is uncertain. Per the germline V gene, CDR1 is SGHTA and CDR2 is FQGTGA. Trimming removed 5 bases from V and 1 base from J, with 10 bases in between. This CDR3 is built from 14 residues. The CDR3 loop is CASSKNQGTDTQYF. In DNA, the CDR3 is TGTGCCAGCAGCAAGAATCAAGGCACAGATACGCAGTATTTT.

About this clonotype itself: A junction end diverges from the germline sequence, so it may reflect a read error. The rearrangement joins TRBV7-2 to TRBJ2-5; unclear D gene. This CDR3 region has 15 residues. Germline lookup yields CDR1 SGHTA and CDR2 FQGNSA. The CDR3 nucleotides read TGTGCCAGCGGCTTAGCCGATCGAATGGGGGAGACCCAGTACTTC. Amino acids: CASGLADRMGETQYF.

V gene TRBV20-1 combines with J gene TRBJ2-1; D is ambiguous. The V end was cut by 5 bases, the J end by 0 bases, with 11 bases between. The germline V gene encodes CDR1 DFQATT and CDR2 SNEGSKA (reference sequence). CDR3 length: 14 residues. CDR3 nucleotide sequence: TGCAGTGCTCACAACCCATACTCCTACAATGAGCAGTTCTTC. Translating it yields CSAHNPYSYNEQFF.

This CDR3 is CASSLSKGAYNEQFF. CDR3 nucleotide sequence: TGTGCCAGCAGTTTATCTAAGGGGGCATACAATGAGCAGTTCTTC. The gene calls are TRBV27 and TRBJ2-1; 7 nucleotides line up with TRBD1. V shed 0 bases, J shed 4 bases, and the junction held 3 bases outside the gene matches. The V gene's germline CDR1 is MNHEY and CDR2 SMNVEV (reference sequence). This CDR3 spans 15 amino acids.

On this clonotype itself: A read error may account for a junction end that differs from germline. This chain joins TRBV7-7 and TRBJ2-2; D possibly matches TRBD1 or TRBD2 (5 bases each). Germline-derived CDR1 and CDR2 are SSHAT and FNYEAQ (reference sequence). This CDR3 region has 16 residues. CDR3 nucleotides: TGTGCTAGCAGCTTAGATCCGGGGCTGGACACCGGGGAGCTGTTTTTT. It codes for CASSLDPGLDTGELFF.

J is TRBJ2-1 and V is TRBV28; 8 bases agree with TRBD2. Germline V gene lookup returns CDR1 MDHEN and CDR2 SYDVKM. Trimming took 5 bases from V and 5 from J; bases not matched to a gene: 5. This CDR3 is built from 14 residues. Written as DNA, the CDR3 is TGTGCCAGCAGTCATTCGGGACTAGACAATGAGCAGTTCTTC. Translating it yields CASSHSGLDNEQFF.

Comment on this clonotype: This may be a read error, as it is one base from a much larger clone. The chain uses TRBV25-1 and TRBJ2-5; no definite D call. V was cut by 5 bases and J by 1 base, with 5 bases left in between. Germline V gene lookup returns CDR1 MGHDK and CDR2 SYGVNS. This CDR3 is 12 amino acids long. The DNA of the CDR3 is TGTGCCAGCAGTCACAGCCAAGAGACCCAGTACTTC. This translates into CASSHSQETQYF.